The present T cell receptor beta chain was sequenced within a study of cytomegalovirus exposure and HLA in healthy donors. Study outcomes and limitations: V segments that were indistinguishable, TRBV6-2 and TRBV6-3 among them, were omitted from analysis. Analysis was performed later, and it showed HLA-associated TCR beta chains to be more clonally expanded than equally common others. The Asian-associated ancestry cluster reportedly had fewer N-insertions than the roughly 670-donor mean in a later analysis. The authors judged a highly shared variant cluster likely a sequencing artifact.

The PCR made use of 60 Vbeta and 13 Jbeta primers. Method: immunoSEQ multiplex PCR; TCRdb's copy keeps in-frame clones and lacks some. The data show around 190,000 clones, with 83% seen just once and over 1.5% held by the top ten. This CDR3 contains 12 residues. V lost 1 base, J lost 6 bases, and 5 bases lay in between. CDR1 and CDR2 from the germline V gene are SEHNR and FQNEAQ (reference sequence). A word on this clone: Its target is unknown.

The TCR comes from a man aged 40-55 years in good health and CMV-seropositive. Material: PBMCs. This chain connects TRBV7-9 to TRBJ2-3; weak D call: TRBD1 (5 bases). The CDR3 region is CASSLEGDTQYF. The DNA of the CDR3 is TGTGCCAGCAGCTTAGAGGGGGATACGCAGTATTTT. Full variable domain (remainder filled in from reference TRBV7-9 and TRBJ2-3): DTGVSQNPRHKITKRGQNVTFRCDPISEHNRLYWYRQTLGQGPEFLTYFQNEAQLEKSRLLSDRFSAERPKGSFSTLEIQRTEQGDSAMYLCASSLEGDTQYFGPGTRLTVL.